The 11 T cell receptor beta chains presented below share a single source sample, sequenced in a study of blood T cell repertoires in COVID-19. Measured with immunoSEQ multiplex PCR; TCRdb has only the in-frame clones, and not every one. Here the sample spans about 90,000 clones, about 81% being singletons. Sequencing was carried out using peripheral blood. Receptors originate from a human donor in a cohort sampled during active COVID-19.

The CDR3, as DNA: TGTGCCCGAAGGGGGCGAAAAGGTGGCTACACCTTC. Translated, it gives CARRGRKGGYTF. This chain links TRBV30 with TRBJ1-2; TRBD1 matches 7 bases. The V and J ends lost 8 bases and 7 bases, in that order; junction bases with no gene match: 10. CDR1 GTSNPN and CDR2 SVGIG come from the germline V gene (reference sequence). There are 12 residues in the CDR3.

This rearrangement joins TRBV29-1 to TRBJ1-1, with 10 bases aligning to TRBD1. The V gene's germline CDR1 is SQVTM and CDR2 ANQGSEA. This CDR3 is built from 14 residues. V lost 6 bases and J lost 1; bases outside the gene matches: 5. The CDR3 region has the DNA TGCAGCGTACAAAGGACAGGGGGGAACACTGAAGCTTTCTTT. Translated, it gives CSVQRTGGNTEAFF.

This clone was detected a few times. V and J are TRBV6-5 and TRBJ1-2, with D maybe TRBD1 (6 bases). This CDR3 has 15 residues. Trimming took off 6 bases at V and 7 bases at J, with 21 bases between the two ends. Germline values: CDR1 MNHEY, CDR2 SVGAGI. The CDR3 here is CASSPGQLLWGGYTF. CDR3 DNA: TGTGCCAGCAGCCCAGGACAGCTCCTATGGGGTGGCTACACCTTC.

This chain joins TRBV28 and TRBJ2-7; 7 bases match TRBD1. The CDR3 is 14 amino acids. The V gene's germline CDR1 is MDHEN and CDR2 SYDVKM. Trimming removed 7 bases from V and 6 bases from J; junction bases left unmatched: 12. The CDR3 coding sequence is TGTGCCAGCACCGTAGACAGGGTAAGAATCGAGCAGTACTTC. Its translation: CASTVDRVRIEQYF.

The rearrangement uses TRBV7-3 and TRBJ2-5, with 12 bases aligning to TRBD2. Germline V gene lookup returns CDR1 SGHTA and CDR2 FQGTGA. V lost 2 bases to trimming and J lost 1 base; unmatched junction nucleotides: 5. The CDR3 extends over 17 amino acids. The CDR3, as DNA: TGTGCCAGCAGCTTAGGTTGGACTAGCGGGGCCCAAGAGACCCAGTACTTC. This encodes CASSLGWTSGAQETQYF.

The chain joins TRBV2 to TRBJ1-1, with a tentative D call TRBD1 (5 bases). Germline assignment: CDR1 SNHLY and CDR2 FYNNEI. Deletions cut 7 bases from V and 0 bases from J, with 12 bases between. The CDR3 totals 14 residues. The CDR3 reads CASNTGGLNTEAFF. The CDR3 nucleotides read TGTGCCAGCAACACCGGGGGGTTGAACACTGAAGCTTTCTTT.

The rearrangement links TRBV12-3 or TRBV12-4 to TRBJ2-1; unclear D gene. This CDR3 contains 11 residues. V lost 1 base to trimming and J lost 12 bases, with 7 bases between them. The CDR3 loop is CASSLVLGQFF. In DNA, the CDR3 is TGTGCCAGCAGTTTAGTTCTAGGGCAGTTCTTC.

This clone has only a few counts. V and J are TRBV6-1 and TRBJ1-2; D uncertain. V shed 3 bases and J shed 7 bases, with 18 bases lying between them. This CDR3 is built from 15 residues. The germline gives CDR1 MNHNS, CDR2 SASEGT. CDR3 residues: CASSERWDLRGGYTF. In DNA form, the CDR3 reads TGTGCCAGCAGTGAGCGTTGGGATTTGCGGGGTGGCTACACCTTC.

The V and J genes are TRBV7-2 and TRBJ2-5; the match to TRBD2 covers 7 bases. The V gene's germline CDR1 is SGHTA and CDR2 FQGNSA. Trimming removed 5 bases from V and 2 bases from J; junction bases left unmatched: 5. This CDR3 is 14 amino acids long. The CDR3 coding sequence is TGTGCCAGCAGCCGCGGGGGAGGGCAAGAGACCCAGTACTTC. It is translated as CASSRGGGQETQYF.

The chain combines TRBV27 with TRBJ2-3; 7 positions match TRBD2. Per germline, CDR1 MNHEY and CDR2 SMNVEV (reference sequence). With V trimmed by 6 bases and J by 2 bases, 2 bases remained unmatched. The CDR3 runs to 13 residues. The CDR3 DNA follows: TGTGCCAGCAGGCTAGCGGACACAGATACGCAGTATTTT. This encodes CASRLADTDTQYF.

This clone was picked up a small number of times. The chain recombines TRBV7-9 with TRBJ1-1; D is unclear. With 5 bases removed from V and 1 base from J, the gap between germline ends came to 23 bases. This CDR3 has 18 amino acids. CDR1 and CDR2 (germline): SEHNR, FQNEAQ (reference sequence). This chain's CDR3 is CASSRLFPSLRANTEAFF. The DNA for the CDR3 is TGTGCCAGCAGCCGCCTATTTCCAAGTCTGCGGGCGAACACTGAAGCTTTCTTT.